The clone carrying this T cell receptor (beta chain) was observed at least ten times. The TCR beta CDR3 regions underwent amplification using RNA transcripts as the source. The study used the HTBI primer set for a first-round RT-PCR of the TCR CDR3. TCRdb processed the multiplex PCR reads anew with MiXCR; each CDR3 protein has one entry. The sample records about 380,000 distinct CDR3 sequences, under 20% being singletons. The sample originates from a study of T cells in Graves' hyperthyroidism and ophthalmopathy. Criteria for exclusion of patients were uncontrolled infection, other autoimmune disease, pregnancy or lactation. Sequenced sample: blood. The sequence was obtained from a man younger than 35 with Graves' ophthalmopathy.

CDR3 amino acids: CASSLNGDSYEQYF. The CDR3 DNA reads as TGCGCCAGCAGCTTGAACGGGGACTCCTACGAGCAGTACTTC. The rearrangement uses TRBV5-1 and TRBJ2-7; TRBD2 might be the D (5 bases). Trimming stripped 1 base from V and 0 bases from J, with 8 bases between. The CDR3 covers 14 residues. The V gene's germline CDR1 is SGHRS and CDR2 YFSETQ.